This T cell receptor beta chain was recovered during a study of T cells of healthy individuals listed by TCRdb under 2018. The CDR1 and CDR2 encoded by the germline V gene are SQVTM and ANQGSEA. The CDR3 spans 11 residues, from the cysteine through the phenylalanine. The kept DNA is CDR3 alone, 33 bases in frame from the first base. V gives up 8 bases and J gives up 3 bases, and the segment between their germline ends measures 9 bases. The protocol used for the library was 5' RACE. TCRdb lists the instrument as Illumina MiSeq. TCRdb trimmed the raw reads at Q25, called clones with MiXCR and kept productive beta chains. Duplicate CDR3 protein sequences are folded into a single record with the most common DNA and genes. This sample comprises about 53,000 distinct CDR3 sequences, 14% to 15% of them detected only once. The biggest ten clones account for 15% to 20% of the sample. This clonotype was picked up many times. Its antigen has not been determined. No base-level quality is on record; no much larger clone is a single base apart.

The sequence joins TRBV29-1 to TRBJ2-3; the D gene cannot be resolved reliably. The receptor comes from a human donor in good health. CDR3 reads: CSSSQTDTQYF. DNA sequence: TGCAGCTCCAGCCAGACAGATACGCAGTATTTT.